The source of this T cell receptor beta chain is a study of naive and memory T cell subsets. Findings and caveats of the study: In CD4 and CD8 cells, diversity dropped from naive through EMRA. Possibly reflecting memory cells re-expressing CD45RA, a few larger clonotypes occurred in naive repertoires, especially CD8. Over 90% of naive TCR sequences appeared only once after error correction, unlike memory subsets.

This clonotype occurred a few times. Its antigen is as yet unknown. Both TRBC1 and TRBC2 were covered by a beta constant-region primer of two equimolar oligonucleotides. The ligated cDNA underwent four PCR rounds using SP2 and nested alpha and beta constant-region primers. TCRdb itself ran the UMI-ligation and nested PCR reads through MiXCR, one entry per CDR3 protein. Among about 150,000 distinct CDR3 sequences, roughly 22% were seen once, and the ten largest hold less than 0.13%. The germline CDR1 and CDR2 sequences are DFQATT and SNEGSKA (reference sequence). V lost 1 base, J lost 11 bases, and 9 bases lay in between. The CDR3 is made up of 12 amino acids. Alpha and beta libraries were amplified separately from the second PCR onward. Cells stained for CD3, CD4, CD8, CD45RA, CD27 and viability were sorted into four CD45RA/CD27 subsets.

The sequence came from a human donor in good health. This chain uses TRBV20-1 with TRBJ1-6, with a possible D match to TRBD1 (6 bases). The source material was naive CD4+ T cells from blood. The CDR3 spells CSARGDTPPLHF. The CDR3 region has the DNA TGCAGTGCTAGAGGGGACACACCACCCCTCCACTTT.